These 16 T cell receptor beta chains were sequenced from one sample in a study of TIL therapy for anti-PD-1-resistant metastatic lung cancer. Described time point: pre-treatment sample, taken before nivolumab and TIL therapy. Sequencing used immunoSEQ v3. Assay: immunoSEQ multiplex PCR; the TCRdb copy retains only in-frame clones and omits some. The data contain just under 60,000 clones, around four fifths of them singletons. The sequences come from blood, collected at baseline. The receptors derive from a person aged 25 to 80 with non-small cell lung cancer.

This chain's CDR3 is CASSLPDTQYF. In DNA, the CDR3 is TGTGCCAGCAGCTTACCCGATACGCAGTATTTT. This chain uses TRBV7-2 with TRBJ2-3; no definite D call. This CDR3 has 11 residues. Deletions cut 2 bases from V and 6 bases from J, with 3 bases between. Per the germline V gene, CDR1 is SGHTA and CDR2 is FQGNSA.

The CDR3 loop reads CATSGSGPIYEQYF. In DNA, the CDR3 is TGTGCCACCAGCGGTAGCGGCCCTATCTACGAGCAGTACTTC. V is TRBV15 and J is TRBJ2-7, with a weak D call TRBD2 (6 bases). The CDR3 loop spans 14 amino acids. Germline CDR1 reads LNHNV; CDR2 reads YYDKDF (reference sequence). V lost 5 bases and J lost 3, with 14 bases in between.

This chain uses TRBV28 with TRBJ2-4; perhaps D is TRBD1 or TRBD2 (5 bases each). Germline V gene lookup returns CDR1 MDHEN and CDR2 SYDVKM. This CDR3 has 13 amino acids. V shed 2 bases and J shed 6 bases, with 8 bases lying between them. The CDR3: CASSLEGTNIQYF. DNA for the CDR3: TGTGCCAGCAGTTTAGAAGGGACAAACATTCAGTACTTC.

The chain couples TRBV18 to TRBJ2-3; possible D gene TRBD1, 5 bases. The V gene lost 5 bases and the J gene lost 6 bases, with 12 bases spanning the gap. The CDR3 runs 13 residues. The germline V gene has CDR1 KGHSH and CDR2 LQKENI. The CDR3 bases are TGTGCCAGCTCATCACAACAGGAGGATACGCAGTATTTT. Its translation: CASSSQQEDTQYF.

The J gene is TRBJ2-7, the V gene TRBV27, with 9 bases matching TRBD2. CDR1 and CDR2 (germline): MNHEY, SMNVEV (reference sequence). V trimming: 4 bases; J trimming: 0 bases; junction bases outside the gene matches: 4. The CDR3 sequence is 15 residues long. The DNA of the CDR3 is TGTGCCAGCAGTTGGTCTAGCGGGAACTCCTACGAGCAGTACTTC. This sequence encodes CASSWSSGNSYEQYF.

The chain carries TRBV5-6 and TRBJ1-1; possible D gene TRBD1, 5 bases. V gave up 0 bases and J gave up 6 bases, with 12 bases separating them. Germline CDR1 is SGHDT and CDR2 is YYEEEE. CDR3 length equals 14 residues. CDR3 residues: CASSLDPRAPEAFF. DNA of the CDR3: TGTGCCAGCAGCTTGGATCCCAGGGCCCCTGAAGCTTTCTTT.

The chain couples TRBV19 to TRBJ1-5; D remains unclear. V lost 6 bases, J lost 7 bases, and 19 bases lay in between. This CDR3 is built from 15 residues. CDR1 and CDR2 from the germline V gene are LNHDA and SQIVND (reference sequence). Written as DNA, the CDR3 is TGTGCCAGTAGCTTGATGGACGGAGCGGGCCAGCCCCAGCATTTT. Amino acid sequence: CASSLMDGAGQPQHF.

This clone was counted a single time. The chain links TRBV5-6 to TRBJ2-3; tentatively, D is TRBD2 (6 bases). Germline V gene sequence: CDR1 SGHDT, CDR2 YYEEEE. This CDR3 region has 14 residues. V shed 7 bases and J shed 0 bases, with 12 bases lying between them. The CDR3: CASDSGTSTDTQYF. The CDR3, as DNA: TGTGCCAGCGACTCCGGGACTAGCACAGATACGCAGTATTTT.

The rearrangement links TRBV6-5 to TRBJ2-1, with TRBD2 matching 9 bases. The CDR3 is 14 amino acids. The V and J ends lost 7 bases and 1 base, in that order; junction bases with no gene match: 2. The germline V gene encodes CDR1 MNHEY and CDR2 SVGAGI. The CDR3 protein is CASKAGGSYNEQFF. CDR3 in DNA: TGTGCCAGCAAGGCGGGGGGGTCCTACAATGAGCAGTTCTTC.

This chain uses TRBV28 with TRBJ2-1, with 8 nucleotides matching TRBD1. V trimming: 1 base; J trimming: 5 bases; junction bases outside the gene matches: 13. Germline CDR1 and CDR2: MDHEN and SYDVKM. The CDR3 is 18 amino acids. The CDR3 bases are TGTGCCAGCAGTTTATTGACAGGGGCGCGATCGGAGGACAATGAGCAGTTCTTC. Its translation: CASSLLTGARSEDNEQFF.

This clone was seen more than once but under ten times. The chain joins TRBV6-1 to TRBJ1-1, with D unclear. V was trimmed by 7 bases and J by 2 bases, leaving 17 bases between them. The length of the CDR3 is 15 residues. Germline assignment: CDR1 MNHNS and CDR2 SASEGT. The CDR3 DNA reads TGTGCCAGCACCAGAAGACCGGAATTCAACACTGAAGCTTTCTTT. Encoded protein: CASTRRPEFNTEAFF.

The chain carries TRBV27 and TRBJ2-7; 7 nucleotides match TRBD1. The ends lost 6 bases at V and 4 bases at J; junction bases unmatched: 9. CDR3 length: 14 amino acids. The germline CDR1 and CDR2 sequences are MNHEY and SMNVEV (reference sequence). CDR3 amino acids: CASRRGGVEYEQYF. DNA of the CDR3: TGTGCCAGCAGGAGAGGGGGCGTCGAGTACGAGCAGTACTTC.

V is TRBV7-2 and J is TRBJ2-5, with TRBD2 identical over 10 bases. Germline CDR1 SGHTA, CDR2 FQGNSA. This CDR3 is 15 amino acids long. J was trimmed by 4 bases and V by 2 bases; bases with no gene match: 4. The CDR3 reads CASSLRVAGGETQYF. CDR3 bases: TGTGCCAGCAGCTTAAGGGTAGCGGGAGGAGAGACCCAGTACTTC. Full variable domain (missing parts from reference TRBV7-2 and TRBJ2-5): GAGVSQSPSNKVTEKGKDVELRCDPISGHTALYWYRQSLGQGLEFLIYFQGNSAPDKSGLPSDRFSAERTGGSVSTLTIQRTQQEDSAVYLCASSLRVAGGETQYFGPGTRLLVL.

DNA for the CDR3: TGCAGCGTGGAAACCGGGACAGGGATCACAGATACGCAGTATTTT. Its translation is CSVETGTGITDTQYF. The chain couples TRBV29-1 to TRBJ2-3, with 9 bases matching TRBD1. Germline V CDR1 and CDR2: SQVTM, ANQGSEA. The length of the CDR3 is 15 residues. J lost 2 bases, V lost 6 bases, and 9 bases had no gene match.

CDR3 sequence: CASSLQGAGQPQHF. CDR3 DNA sequence: TGTGCCAGCAGCCTACAGGGGGCAGGTCAGCCCCAGCATTTT. The chain has TRBV5-4 and TRBJ1-5; TRBD1 matches at 9 bases. J gave up 6 bases and V 4 bases, and 5 bases lay outside the gene matches. The CDR3 runs 14 residues. Germline assignment: CDR1 SGHNT and CDR2 YYREEE (reference sequence).

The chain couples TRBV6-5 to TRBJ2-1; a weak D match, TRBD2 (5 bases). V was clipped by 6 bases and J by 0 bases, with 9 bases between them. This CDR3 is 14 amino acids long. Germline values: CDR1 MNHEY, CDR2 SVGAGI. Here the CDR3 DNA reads TGTGCCAGCAGCCGAGGGAACTCCTACAATGAGCAGTTCTTC. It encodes CASSRGNSYNEQFF.